Detailed here is one TCR beta chain. Its antigen is still unknown. This sample is drawn from a study of cytomegalovirus exposure and HLA in healthy donors. Study outcomes and limitations: Immune exposure information available was restricted to CMV serostatus. Most of the TCR beta V segments (in an earlier analysis) were productive either about 87% or about 30% of the time. As confirmed in vitro, a few CMV-associated chains were specific for CMV antigens. The HLA-A and HLA-B alleles of most subjects were reportedly predicted accurately from TCR beta sequences.

V was pared by 5 bases and J by 1 base, with 3 bases of the junction left unmatched. The CDR3 has 14 amino acids. The V gene's germline CDR1 is SGHTA and CDR2 FQGTGA. PCR used 60 Vbeta primers and 13 Jbeta primers. Method: immunoSEQ multiplex PCR; TCRdb's copy keeps in-frame clones and lacks some. Among under 250,000 clones listed, roughly 72% were seen once. This sequence originates from a man younger than 40 in good health and CMV-seronegative. Source material: PBMCs. The chain is built from TRBV7-3 and TRBJ1-1; 8 bases line up with TRBD1. In DNA form, the CDR3 reads TGTGCCAGCAGCATTCAGGGGGCGAACACTGAAGCTTTCTTT. Translation gives CASSIQGANTEAFF.